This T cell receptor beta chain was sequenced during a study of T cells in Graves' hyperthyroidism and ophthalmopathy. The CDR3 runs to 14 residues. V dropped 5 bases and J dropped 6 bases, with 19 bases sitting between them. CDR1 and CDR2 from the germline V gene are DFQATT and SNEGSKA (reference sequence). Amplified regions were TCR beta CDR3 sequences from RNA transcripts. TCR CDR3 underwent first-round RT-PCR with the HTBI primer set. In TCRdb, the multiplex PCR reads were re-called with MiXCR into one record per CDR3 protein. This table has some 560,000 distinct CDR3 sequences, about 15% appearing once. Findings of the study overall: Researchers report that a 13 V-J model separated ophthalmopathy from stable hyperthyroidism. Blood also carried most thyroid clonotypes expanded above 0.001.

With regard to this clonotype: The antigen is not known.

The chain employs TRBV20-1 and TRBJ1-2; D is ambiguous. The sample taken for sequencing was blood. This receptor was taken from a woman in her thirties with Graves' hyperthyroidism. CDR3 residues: CSARRDMFADGYTF. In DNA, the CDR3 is TGCAGTGCTCGTAGAGATATGTTTGCAGATGGCTACACCTTC.